The TCR beta chain described here comes from a study of CD8+ T cells in alopecia areata. Sequencing templates came from extracted RNA that was reverse transcribed into cDNA. The protocol was immunoSEQ multiplex PCR, while the TCRdb copy is restricted to in-frame clones and leaves out a portion. Here the sample spans over 150,000 clones, about 60% being singletons. Germline V gene lookup returns CDR1 SGHRS and CDR2 YFSETQ. The CDR3 contains 15 residues. V lost 0 bases, J lost 3 bases, and 4 bases stayed unmatched. Treatment described: oral pan-JAK inhibitor, 5-10 mg twice daily. This clonotype was obtained from a human donor with alopecia areata. The chain links TRBV5-1 to TRBJ2-5, with 8 bases fitting TRBD1. The sequencing here drew on CD4+ T cells sorted from blood, taken at week 24, from a patient treated with tofacitinib. The DNA of the CDR3 is TGCGCCAGCAGCTTGGGGCAGGGGGCTGAAGAGACCCAGTACTTC. Protein sequence: CASSLGQGAEETQYF.